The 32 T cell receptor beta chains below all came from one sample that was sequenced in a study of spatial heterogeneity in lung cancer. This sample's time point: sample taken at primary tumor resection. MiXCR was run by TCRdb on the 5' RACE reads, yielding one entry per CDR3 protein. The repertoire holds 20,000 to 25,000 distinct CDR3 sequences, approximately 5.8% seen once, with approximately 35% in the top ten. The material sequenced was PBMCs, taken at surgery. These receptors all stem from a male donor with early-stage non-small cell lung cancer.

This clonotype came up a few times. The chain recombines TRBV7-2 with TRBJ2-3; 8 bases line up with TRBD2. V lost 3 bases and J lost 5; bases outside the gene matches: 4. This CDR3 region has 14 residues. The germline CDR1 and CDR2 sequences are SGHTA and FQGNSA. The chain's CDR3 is CASSFPGRGDTQYF. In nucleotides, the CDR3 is TGTGCCAGCAGCTTCCCCGGGAGGGGAGATACGCAGTATTTT. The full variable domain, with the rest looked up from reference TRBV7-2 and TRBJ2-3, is GAGVSQSPSNKVTEKGKDVELRCDPISGHTALYWYRQSLGQGLEFLIYFQGNSAPDKSGLPSDRFSAERTGGSVSTLTIQRTQQEDSAVYLCASSFPGRGDTQYFGPGTRLTVL.

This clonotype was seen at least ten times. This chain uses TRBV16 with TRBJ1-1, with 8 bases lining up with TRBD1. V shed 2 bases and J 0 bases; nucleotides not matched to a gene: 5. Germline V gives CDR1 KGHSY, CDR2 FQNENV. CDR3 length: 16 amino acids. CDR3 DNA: TGTGCCAGCAGCCAACTGACAGGGGTAGTGAACACTGAAGCTTTCTTT. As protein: CASSQLTGVVNTEAFF.

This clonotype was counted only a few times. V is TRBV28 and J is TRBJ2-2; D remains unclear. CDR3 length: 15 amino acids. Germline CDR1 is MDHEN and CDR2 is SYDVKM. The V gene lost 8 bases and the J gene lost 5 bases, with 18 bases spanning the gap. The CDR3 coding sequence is TGTGCCAGCGGGATAGTTTTTCCCGGGACCGGGGAGCTGTTTTTT. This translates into CASGIVFPGTGELFF.

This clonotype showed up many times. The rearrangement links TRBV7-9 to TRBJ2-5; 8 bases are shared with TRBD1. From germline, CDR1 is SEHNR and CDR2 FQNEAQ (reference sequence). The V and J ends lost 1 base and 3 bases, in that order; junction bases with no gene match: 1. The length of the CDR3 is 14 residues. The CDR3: CASSLGQGKETQYF. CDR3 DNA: TGTGCCAGCAGCTTAGGACAGGGGAAAGAGACCCAGTACTTC.

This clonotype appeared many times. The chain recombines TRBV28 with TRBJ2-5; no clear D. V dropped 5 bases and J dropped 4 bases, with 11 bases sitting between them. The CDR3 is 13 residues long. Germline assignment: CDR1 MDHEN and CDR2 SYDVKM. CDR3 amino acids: CASSHPPLETQYF. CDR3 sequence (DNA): TGTGCCAGCAGTCACCCCCCGTTAGAGACCCAGTACTTC.

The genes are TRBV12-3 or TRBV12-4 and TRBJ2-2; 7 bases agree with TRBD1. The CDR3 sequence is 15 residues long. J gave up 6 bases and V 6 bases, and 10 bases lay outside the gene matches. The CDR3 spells CASRVGGVTAGELFF. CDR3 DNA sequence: TGTGCCAGCAGGGTAGGGGGCGTCACCGCCGGGGAGCTGTTTTTT.

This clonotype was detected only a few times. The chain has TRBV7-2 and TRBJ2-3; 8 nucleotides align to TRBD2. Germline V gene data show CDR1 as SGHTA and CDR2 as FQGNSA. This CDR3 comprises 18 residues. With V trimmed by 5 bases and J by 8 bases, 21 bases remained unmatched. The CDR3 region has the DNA TGTGCCAGCAGCCCCCAGGGATCAGTACGGGGGGGCTCCTCTACGCAGTATTTT. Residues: CASSPQGSVRGGSSTQYF. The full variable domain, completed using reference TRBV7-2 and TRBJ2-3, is GAGVSQSPSNKVTEKGKDVELRCDPISGHTALYWYRQSLGQGLEFLIYFQGNSAPDKSGLPSDRFSAERTGGSVSTLTIQRTQQEDSAVYLCASSPQGSVRGGSSTQYFGPGTRLTVL.

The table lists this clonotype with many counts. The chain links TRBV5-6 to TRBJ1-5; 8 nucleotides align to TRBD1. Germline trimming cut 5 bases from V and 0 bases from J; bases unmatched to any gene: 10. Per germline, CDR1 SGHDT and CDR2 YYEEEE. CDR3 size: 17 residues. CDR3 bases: TGTGCCAGCAGTTTTTGGACAGGGAGCTATAGCAATCAGCCCCAGCATTTT. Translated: CASSFWTGSYSNQPQHF. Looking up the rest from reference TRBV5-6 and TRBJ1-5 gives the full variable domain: DAGVTQSPTHLIKTRGQQVTLRCSPKSGHDTVSWYQQALGQGPQFIFQYYEEEERQRGNFPDRFSGHQFPNYSSELNVNALLLGDSALYLCASSFWTGSYSNQPQHFGDGTRLSIL.

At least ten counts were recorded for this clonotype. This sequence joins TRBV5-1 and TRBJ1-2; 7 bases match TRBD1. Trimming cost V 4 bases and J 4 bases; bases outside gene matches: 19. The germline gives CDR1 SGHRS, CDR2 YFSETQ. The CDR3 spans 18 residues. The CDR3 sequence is CASSAPGTEFARFYGYTF. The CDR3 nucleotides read TGCGCCAGCAGCGCCCCCGGGACAGAGTTCGCCCGCTTCTATGGCTACACCTTC.

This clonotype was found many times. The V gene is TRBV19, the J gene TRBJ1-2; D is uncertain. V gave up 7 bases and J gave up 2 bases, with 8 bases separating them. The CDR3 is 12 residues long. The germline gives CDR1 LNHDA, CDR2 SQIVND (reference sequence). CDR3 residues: CASKDMNYGYTF. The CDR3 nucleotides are TGTGCCAGTAAAGACATGAACTATGGCTACACCTTC.

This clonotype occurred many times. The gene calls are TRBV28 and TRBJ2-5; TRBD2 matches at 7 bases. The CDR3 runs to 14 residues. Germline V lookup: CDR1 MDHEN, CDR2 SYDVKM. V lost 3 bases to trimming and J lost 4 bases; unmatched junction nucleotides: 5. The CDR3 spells CASSLGGSSETQYF. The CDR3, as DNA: TGTGCCAGCAGTTTGGGCGGGAGTTCAGAGACCCAGTACTTC.

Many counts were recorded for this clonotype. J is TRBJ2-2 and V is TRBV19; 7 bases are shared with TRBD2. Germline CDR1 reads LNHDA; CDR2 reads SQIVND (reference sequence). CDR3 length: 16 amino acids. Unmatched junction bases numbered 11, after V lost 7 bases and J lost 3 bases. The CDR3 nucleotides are TGTGCCAGTACCCGGCGAGAGGGAGGGGACACCGGGGAGCTGTTTTTT. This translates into CASTRREGGDTGELFF. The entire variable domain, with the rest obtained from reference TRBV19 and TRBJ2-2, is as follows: DGGITQSPKYLFRKEGQNVTLSCEQNLNHDAMYWYRQDPGQGLRLIYYSQIVNDFQKGDIAEGYSVSREKKESFPLTVTSAQKNPTAFYLCASTRREGGDTGELFFGEGSRLTVL.

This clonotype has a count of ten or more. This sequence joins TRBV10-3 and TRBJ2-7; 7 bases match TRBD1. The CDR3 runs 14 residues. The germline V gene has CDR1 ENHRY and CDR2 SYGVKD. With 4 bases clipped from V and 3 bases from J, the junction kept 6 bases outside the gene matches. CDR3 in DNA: TGTGCCATCAGTGGAACGACAGGGTACTACGAGCAGTACTTC. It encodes CAISGTTGYYEQYF.

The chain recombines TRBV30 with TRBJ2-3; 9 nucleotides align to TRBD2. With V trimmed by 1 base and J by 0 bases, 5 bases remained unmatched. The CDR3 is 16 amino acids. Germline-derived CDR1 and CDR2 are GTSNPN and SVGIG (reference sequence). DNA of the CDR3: TGTGCCTGGAGTGGGGCTAGCGGGACCAGCACAGATACGCAGTATTTT. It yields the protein CAWSGASGTSTDTQYF.

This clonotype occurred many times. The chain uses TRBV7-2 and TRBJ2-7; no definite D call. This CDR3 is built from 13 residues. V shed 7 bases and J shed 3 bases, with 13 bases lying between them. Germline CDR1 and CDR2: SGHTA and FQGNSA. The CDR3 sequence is CASTPPFRYEQYF. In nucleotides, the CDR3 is TGTGCCAGCACCCCTCCTTTTCGCTACGAGCAGTACTTC. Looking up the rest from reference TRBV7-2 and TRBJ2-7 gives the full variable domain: GAGVSQSPSNKVTEKGKDVELRCDPISGHTALYWYRQSLGQGLEFLIYFQGNSAPDKSGLPSDRFSAERTGGSVSTLTIQRTQQEDSAVYLCASTPPFRYEQYFGPGTRLTVT.

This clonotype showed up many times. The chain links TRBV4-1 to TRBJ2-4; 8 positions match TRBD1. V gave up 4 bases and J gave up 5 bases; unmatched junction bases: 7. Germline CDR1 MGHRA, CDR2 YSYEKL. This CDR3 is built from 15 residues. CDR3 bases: TGCGCCAGCAGCCTTCTGGACAGGGCGGAAAACATTCAGTACTTC. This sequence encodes CASSLLDRAENIQYF.

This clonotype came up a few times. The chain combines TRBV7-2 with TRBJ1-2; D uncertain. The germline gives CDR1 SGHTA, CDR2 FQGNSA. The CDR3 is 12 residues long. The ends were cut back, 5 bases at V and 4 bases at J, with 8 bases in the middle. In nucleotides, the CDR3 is TGTGCCAGCAGCCCTACAAGCTATGGCTACACCTTC. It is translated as CASSPTSYGYTF.

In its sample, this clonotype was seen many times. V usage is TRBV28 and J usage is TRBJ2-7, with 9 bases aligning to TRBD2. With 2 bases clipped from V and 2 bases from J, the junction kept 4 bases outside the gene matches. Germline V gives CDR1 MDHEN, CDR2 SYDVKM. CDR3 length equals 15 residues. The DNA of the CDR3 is TGTGCCAGCAGTTTAAAGCTAGCGGGGACCTACGAGCAGTACTTC. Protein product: CASSLKLAGTYEQYF.

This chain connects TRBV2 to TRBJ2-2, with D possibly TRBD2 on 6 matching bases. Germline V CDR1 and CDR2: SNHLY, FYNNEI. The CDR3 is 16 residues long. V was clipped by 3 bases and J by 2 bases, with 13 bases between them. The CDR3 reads CASSELGTQNTGELFF. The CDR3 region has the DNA TGTGCCAGCAGTGAGTTAGGGACTCAAAACACCGGGGAGCTGTTTTTT.

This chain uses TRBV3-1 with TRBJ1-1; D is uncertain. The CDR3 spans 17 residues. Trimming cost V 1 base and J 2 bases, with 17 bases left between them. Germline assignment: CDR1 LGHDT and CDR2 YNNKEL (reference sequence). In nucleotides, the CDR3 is TGTGCCAGCAGCCAAGGGGGTTGGGGAGCCGCCAACACTGAAGCTTTCTTT. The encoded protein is CASSQGGWGAANTEAFF.

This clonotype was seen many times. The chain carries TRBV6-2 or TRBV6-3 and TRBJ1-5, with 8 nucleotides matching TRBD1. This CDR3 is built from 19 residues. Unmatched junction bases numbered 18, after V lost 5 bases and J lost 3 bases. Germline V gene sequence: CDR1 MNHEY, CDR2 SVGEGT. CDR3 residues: CASSGLGQGVAMNNQPQHF. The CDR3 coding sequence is TGTGCCAGCAGTGGGCTCGGACAGGGTGTTGCGATGAACAATCAGCCCCAGCATTTT.

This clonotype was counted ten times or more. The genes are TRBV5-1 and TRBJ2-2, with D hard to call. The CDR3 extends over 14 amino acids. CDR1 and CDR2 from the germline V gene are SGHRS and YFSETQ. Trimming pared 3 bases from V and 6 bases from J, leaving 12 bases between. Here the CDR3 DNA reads TGCGCCAGCAGCTCTTTAGAAGGGTCCGGGGAGCTGTTTTTT. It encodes CASSSLEGSGELFF.

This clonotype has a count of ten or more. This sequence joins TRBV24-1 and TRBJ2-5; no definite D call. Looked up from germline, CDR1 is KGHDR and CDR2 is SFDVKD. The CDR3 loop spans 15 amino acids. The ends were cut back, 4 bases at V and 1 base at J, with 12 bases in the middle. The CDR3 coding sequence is TGTGCCACCAGTGACCGATTGTCGCCCCAAGAGACCCAGTACTTC. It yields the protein CATSDRLSPQETQYF.

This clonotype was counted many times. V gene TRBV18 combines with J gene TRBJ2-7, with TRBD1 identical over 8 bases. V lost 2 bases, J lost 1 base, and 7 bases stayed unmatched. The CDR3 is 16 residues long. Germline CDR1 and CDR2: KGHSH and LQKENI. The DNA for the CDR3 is TGTGCCAGCTCACCAAGCCGGGACAGGACATCCTACGAGCAGTACTTC. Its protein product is CASSPSRDRTSYEQYF.

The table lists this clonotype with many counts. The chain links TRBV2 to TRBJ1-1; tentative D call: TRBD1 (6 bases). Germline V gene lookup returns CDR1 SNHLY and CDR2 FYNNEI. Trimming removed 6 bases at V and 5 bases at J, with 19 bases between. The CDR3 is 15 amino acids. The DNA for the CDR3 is TGTGCCAGCAGGAAACAGGGACCGACGTTGACTGAAGCTTTCTTT. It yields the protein CASRKQGPTLTEAFF.

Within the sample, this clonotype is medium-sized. CDR3 amino acids: CASTPGQWSEKLFF. CDR3 bases: TGTGCCAGCACTCCGGGACAGTGGTCTGAAAAACTGTTTTTT. The rearrangement uses TRBV2 and TRBJ1-4; the match to TRBD1 covers 7 bases. Germline V lookup: CDR1 SNHLY, CDR2 FYNNEI. V lost 7 bases, J lost 7 bases, and 9 bases stayed unmatched. CDR3 length: 14 residues.

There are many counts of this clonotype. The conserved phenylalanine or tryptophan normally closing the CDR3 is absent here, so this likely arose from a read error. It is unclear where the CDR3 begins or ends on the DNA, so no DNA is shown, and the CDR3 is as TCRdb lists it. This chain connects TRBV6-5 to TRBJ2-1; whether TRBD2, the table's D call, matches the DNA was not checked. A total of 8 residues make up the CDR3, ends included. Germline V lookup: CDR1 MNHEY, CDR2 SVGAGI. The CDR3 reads CASSYAVP.

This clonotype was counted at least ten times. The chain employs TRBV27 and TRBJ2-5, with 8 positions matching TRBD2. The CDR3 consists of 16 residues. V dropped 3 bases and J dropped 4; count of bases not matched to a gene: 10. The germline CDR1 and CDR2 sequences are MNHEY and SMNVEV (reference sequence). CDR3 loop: CASSFGSGGVGETQYF. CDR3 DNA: TGTGCCAGCAGTTTTGGGAGCGGGGGCGTCGGAGAGACCCAGTACTTC.

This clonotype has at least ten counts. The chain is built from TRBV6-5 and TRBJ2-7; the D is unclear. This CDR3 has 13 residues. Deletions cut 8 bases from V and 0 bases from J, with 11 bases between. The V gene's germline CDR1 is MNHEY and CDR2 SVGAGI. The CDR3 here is CASAPGASYEQYF. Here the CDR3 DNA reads TGTGCCAGCGCCCCCGGCGCCTCCTACGAGCAGTACTTC.

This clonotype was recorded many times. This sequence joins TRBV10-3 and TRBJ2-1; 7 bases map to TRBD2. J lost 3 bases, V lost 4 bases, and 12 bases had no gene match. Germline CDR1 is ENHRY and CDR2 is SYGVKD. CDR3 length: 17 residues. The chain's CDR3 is CAISGPRRAGVYNEQFF. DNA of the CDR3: TGTGCCATCAGTGGTCCGAGAAGGGCGGGAGTCTACAATGAGCAGTTCTTC.

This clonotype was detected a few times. This chain's CDR3 is CASSSRQTVNYEQYF. The CDR3 DNA is TGTGCCAGCAGTTCCCGCCAGACTGTCAACTACGAGCAGTACTTC. The chain carries TRBV27 and TRBJ2-7; D is ambiguous. The CDR3 has 15 residues. The germline CDR1 and CDR2 sequences are MNHEY and SMNVEV (reference sequence). V was pared by 4 bases and J by 3 bases, with 16 bases between.

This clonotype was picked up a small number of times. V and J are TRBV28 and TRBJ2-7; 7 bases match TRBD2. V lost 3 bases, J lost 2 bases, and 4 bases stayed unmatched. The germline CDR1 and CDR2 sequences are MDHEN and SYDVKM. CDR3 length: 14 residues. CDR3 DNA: TGTGCCAGCAGTTTGTCGGGGGGAGCCTACGAGCAGTACTTC. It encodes CASSLSGGAYEQYF.